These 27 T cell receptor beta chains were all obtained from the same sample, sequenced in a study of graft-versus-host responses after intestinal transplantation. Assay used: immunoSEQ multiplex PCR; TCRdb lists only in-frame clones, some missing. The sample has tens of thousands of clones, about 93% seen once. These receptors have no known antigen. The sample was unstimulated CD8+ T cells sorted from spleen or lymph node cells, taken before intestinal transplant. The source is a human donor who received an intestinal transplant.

For the CDR3, the DNA is TGCGCCAGCAGCCAAGATCAGGGACTAGCGGGCTACGAGCAGTACTTC. It is translated as CASSQDQGLAGYEQYF. V usage is TRBV4-3 and J usage is TRBJ2-7; TRBD2 agrees at 12 bases. Germline CDR1 is LGHNA and CDR2 is YSLEER. The J segment lost 3 bases and the V segment lost 0 bases, leaving 3 bases of the junction unmatched. The CDR3 is made up of 16 amino acids.

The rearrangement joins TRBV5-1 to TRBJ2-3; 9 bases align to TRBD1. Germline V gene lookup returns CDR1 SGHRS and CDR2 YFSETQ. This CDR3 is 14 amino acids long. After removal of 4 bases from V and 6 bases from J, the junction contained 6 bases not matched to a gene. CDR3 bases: TGCGCCAGCAGCCCGGACAGGGGAGGGGATACGCAGTATTTT. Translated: CASSPDRGGDTQYF.

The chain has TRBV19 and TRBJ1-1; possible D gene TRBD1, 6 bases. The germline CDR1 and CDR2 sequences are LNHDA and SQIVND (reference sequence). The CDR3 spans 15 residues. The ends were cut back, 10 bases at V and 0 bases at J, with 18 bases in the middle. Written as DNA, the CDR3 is TGTGCCACTTCAACCGGGACACAAATGAACACTGAAGCTTTCTTT. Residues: CATSTGTQMNTEAFF.

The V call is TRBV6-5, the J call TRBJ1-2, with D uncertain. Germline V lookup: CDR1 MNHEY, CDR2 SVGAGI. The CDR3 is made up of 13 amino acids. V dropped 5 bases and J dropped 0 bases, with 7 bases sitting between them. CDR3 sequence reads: CASSEYSNYGYTF. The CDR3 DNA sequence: TGTGCCAGCAGTGAATACTCTAACTATGGCTACACCTTC.

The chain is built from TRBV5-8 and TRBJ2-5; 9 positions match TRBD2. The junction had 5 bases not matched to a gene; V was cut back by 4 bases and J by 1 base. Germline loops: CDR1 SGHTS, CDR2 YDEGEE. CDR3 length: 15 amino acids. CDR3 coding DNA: TGTGCCAGCAGCACTGGACTAGCGACCCAAGAGACCCAGTACTTC. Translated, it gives CASSTGLATQETQYF.

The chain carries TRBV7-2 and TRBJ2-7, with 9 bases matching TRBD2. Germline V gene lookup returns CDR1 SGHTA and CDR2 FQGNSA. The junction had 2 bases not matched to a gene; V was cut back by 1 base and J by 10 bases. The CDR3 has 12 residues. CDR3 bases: TGTGCCAGCAGCTTAGGCGGGGGGGCTCAGTACTTC. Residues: CASSLGGGAQYF.

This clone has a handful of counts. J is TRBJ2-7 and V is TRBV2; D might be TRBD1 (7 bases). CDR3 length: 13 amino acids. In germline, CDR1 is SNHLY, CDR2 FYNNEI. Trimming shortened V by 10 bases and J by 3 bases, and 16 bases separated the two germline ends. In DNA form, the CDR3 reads TGTGCCATCCTCGGAGGGGACAGCTACGAGCAGTACTTC. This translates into CAILGGDSYEQYF. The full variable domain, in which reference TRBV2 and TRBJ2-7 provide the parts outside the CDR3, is EPEVTQTPSHQVTQMGQEVILRCVPISNHLYFYWYRQILGQKVEFLVSFYNNEISEKSEIFDDQFSVERPDGSNFTLKIRSTKLEDSAMYFCAILGGDSYEQYFGPGTRLTVT.

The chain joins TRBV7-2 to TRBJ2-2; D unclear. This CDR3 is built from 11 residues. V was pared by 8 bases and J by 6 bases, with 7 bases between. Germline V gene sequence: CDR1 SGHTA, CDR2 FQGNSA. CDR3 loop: CASLSPGELFF. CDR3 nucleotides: TGTGCCAGCCTCAGTCCCGGGGAGCTGTTTTTT.

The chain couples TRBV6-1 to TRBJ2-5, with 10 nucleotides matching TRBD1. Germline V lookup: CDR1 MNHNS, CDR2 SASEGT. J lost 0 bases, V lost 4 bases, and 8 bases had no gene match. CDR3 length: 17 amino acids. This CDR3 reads CASSGLVGQGYQETQYF. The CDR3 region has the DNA TGTGCCAGCAGTGGACTTGTGGGACAGGGGTACCAAGAGACCCAGTACTTC.

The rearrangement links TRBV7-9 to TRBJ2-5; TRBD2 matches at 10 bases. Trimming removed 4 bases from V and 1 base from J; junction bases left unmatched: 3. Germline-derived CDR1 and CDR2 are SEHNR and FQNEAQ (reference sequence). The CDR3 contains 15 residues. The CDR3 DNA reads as TGTGCCAGCAGCTGGACTAGCGGCTTCCAAGAGACCCAGTACTTC. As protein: CASSWTSGFQETQYF.

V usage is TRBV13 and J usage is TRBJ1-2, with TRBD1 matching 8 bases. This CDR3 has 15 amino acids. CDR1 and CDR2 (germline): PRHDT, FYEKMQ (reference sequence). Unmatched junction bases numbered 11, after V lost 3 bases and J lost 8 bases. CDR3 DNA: TGTGCCAGCAGCTTGCGGTCGGACAGGGCTAGGGGCTACACCTTC. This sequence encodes CASSLRSDRARGYTF.

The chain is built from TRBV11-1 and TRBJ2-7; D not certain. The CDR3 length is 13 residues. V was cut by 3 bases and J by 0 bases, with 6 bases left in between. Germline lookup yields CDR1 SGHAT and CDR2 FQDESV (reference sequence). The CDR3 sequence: CASSLASSYEQYF. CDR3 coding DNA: TGTGCCAGCAGCTTGGCTAGCTCCTACGAGCAGTACTTC. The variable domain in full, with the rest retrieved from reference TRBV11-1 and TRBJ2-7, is EAEVAQSPRYKITEKSQAVAFWCDPISGHATLYWYRQILGQGPELLVQFQDESVVDDSQLPKDRFSAERLKGVDSTLKIQPAELGDSAMYLCASSLASSYEQYFGPGTRLTVT.

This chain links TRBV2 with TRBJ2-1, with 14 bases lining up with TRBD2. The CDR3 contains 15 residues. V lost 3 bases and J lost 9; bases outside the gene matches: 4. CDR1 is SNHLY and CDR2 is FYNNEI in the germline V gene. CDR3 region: CASSETSGGASEQFF. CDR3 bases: TGTGCCAGCAGTGAGACTAGCGGGGGGGCGTCTGAGCAGTTCTTC.

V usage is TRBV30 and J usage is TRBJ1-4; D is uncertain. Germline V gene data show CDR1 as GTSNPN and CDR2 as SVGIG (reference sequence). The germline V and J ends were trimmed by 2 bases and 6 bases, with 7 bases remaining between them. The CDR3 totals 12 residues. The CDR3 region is CAWSPMDEKLFF. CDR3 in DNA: TGTGCCTGGAGTCCTATGGATGAAAAACTGTTTTTT.

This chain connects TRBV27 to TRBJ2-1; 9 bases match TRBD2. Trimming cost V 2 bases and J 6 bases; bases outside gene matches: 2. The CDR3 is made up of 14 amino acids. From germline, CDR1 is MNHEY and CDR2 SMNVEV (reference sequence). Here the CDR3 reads CASSLAGGFNEQFF. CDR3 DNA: TGTGCCAGCAGTTTAGCGGGGGGGTTCAATGAGCAGTTCTTC.

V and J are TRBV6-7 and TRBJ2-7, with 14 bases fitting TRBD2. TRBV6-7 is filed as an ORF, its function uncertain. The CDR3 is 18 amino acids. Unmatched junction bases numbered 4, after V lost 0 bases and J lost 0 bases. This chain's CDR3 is CASSYSGLAGGPSYEQYF. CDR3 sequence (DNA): TGTGCCAGCAGTTACTCCGGACTAGCGGGGGGCCCCTCCTACGAGCAGTACTTC.

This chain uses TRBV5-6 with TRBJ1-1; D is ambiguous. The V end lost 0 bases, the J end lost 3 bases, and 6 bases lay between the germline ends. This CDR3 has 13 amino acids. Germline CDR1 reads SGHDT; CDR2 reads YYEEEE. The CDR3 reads CASSLAGDTEAFF. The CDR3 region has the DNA TGTGCCAGCAGCTTGGCCGGGGACACTGAAGCTTTCTTT.

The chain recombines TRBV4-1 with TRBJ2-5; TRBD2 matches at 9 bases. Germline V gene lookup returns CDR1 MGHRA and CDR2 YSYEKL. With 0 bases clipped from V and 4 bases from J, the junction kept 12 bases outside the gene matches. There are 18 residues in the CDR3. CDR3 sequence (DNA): TGCGCCAGCAGCCAAGATAGCCCCTACCTAGCGGGGCGAGAGACCCAGTACTTC. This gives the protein CASSQDSPYLAGRETQYF.

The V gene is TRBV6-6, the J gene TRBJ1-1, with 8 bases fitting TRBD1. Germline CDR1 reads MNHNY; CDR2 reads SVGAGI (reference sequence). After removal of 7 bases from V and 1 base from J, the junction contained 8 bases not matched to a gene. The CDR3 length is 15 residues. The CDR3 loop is CASTPTGATNTEAFF. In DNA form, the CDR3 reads TGTGCCAGCACCCCGACAGGGGCTACGAACACTGAAGCTTTCTTT.

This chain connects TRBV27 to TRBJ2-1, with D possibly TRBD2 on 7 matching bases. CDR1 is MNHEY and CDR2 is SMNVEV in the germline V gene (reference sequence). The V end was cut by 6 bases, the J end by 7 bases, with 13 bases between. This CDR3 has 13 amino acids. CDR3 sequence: CASRAGQQNEQFF. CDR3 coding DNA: TGTGCCAGCAGAGCGGGACAACAAAATGAGCAGTTCTTC.

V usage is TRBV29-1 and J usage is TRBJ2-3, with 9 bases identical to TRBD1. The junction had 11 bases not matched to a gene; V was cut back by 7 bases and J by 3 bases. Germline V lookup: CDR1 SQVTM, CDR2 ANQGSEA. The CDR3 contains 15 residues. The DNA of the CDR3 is TGCAGCGCCACCTCCGGGACAGGGATGACAGATACGCAGTATTTT. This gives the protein CSATSGTGMTDTQYF.

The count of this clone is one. The CDR3 here is CASDSGTGGSTDTQYF. DNA of the CDR3: TGTGCCAGCGACTCCGGGACAGGGGGGAGCACAGATACGCAGTATTTT. V and J are TRBV7-9 and TRBJ2-3, with 11 bases fitting TRBD1. V gave up 8 bases and J gave up 0 bases; unmatched junction bases: 7. The CDR3 spans 16 residues. Germline values: CDR1 SEHNR, CDR2 FQNEAQ (reference sequence). The whole variable domain, filled in from reference TRBV7-9 and TRBJ2-3, reads DTGVSQNPRHKITKRGQNVTFRCDPISEHNRLYWYRQTLGQGPEFLTYFQNEAQLEKSRLLSDRFSAERPKGSFSTLEIQRTEQGDSAMYLCASDSGTGGSTDTQYFGPGTRLTVL.

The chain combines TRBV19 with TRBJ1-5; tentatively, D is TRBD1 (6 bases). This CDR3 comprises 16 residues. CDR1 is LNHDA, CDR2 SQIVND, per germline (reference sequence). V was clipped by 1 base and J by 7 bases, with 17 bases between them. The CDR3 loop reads CASSIGPIQGSQPQHF. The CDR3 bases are TGTGCCAGTAGTATAGGCCCCATACAGGGTAGCCAGCCCCAGCATTTT.

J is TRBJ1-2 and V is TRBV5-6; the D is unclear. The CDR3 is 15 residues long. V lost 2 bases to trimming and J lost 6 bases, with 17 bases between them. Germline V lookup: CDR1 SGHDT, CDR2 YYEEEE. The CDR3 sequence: CASSFVSGPGDGYTF. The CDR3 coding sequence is TGTGCCAGCAGCTTTGTGTCAGGCCCAGGTGATGGCTACACCTTC.

The CDR3 protein is CASSLTSGAQETQYF. CDR3 sequence (DNA): TGCGCCAGCAGCTTGACTAGCGGGGCCCAAGAGACCCAGTACTTC. The genes are TRBV5-1 and TRBJ2-5, with 10 bases that match TRBD2. This CDR3 is 15 amino acids long. V was pared by 1 base and J by 1 base, with 1 base of the junction left unmatched. Germline V gene sequence: CDR1 SGHRS, CDR2 YFSETQ.

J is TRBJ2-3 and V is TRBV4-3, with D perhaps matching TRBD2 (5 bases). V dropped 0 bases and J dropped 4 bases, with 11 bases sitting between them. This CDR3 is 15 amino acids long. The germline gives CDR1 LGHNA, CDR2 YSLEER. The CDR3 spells CASSQDSSSPDTQYF. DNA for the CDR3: TGCGCCAGCAGCCAAGACTCTAGCTCCCCAGATACGCAGTATTTT.

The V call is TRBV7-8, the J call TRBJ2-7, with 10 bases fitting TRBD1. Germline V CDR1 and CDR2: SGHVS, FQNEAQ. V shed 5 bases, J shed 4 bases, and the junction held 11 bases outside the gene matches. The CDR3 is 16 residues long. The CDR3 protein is CASSPLTTGGEYEQYF. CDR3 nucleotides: TGTGCCAGCAGCCCTTTAACGACAGGGGGCGAGTACGAGCAGTACTTC.